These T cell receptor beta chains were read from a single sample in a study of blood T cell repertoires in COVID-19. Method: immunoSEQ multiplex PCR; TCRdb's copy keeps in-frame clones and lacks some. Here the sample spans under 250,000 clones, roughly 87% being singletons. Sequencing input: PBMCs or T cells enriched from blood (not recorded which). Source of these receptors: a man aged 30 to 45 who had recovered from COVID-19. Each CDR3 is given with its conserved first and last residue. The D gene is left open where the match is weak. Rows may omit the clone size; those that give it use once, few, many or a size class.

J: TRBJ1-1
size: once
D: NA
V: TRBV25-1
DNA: TGTGCCAGCAGTGAATACCCCGAGGCTGAAGCTTTCTTT
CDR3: CASSEYPEAEAFF

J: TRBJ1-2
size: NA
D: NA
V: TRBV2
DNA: TGTGCCAGCTCCAACGCGGGAAACTATGGCTACACCTTC
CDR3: CASSNAGNYGYTF

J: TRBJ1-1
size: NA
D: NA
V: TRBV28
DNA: TGTGCCAGCACCTTACAGGGGAACACTGAAGCTTTCTTT
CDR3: CASTLQGNTEAFF

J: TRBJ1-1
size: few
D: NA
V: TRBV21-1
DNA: TGTGCCAGCAGCCCGGCAGGGGGCGGCACTGAAGCTTTCTTT
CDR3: CASSPAGGGTEAFF

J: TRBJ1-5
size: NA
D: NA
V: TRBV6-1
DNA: TGTGCCAGCAGTGCCCTGAAAGGACAGTTCAATCAGCCCCAGCATTTT
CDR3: CASSALKGQFNQPQHF

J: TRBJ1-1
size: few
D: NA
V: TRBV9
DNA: TGTGCCAGCAGCGTAAGCGGGGCCATGAACACTGAAGCTTTCTTT
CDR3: CASSVSGAMNTEAFF

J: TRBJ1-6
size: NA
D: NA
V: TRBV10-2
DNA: TGCGCCAGCAGTGATCAGGGGTCGAATTCACCCCTCCACTTT
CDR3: CASSDQGSNSPLHF

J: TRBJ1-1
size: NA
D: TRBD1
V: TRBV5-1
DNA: TGCGCCAGCAGCAGGACGGACAGGGGTTTATTGAACACTGAAGCTTTCTTT
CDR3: CASSRTDRGLLNTEAFF

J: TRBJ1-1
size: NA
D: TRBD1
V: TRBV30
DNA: TGTGCCTGGAGTGTACCTAGGACAGGGGGCACTGAAGCTTTCTTT
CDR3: CAWSVPRTGGTEAFF

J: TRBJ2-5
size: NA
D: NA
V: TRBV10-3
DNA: TGTGCCATCAGTGAGTCGAGGCAGATGAAAGAGACCCAGTACTTC
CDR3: CAISESRQMKETQYF

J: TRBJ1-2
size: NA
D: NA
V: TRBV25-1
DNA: TGTGCCAGCAGTGAGTCAACAGGGTATGGCTACACCTTC
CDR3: CASSESTGYGYTF

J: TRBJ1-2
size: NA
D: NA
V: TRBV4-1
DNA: TGCGCCAGCAGCGACCCAACCCGTGGGGCCTATGGCTACACCTTC
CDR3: CASSDPTRGAYGYTF

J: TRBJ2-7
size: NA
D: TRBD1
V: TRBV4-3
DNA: TGCGCCAGCAGCCAACAGGGGGCCCACGAGCAGTACTTC
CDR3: CASSQQGAHEQYF

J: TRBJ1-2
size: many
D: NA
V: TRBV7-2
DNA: TGTGCCAGCAGCTTAGAGGGCAGGGGCTCTCCTGGCTACACCTTC
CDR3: CASSLEGRGSPGYTF